This T cell receptor beta chain was captured in a study of response to subunit inactivated influenza vaccine. The study's findings and limits: It was the authors' suggestion that each seasonal influenza vaccination recruits few new T cells.

This clonotype turned up a few times. The antigen remains undetermined. Trimming removed 8 bases from V and 5 bases from J; junction bases left unmatched: 8. The CDR3 has 14 amino acids. CDR1 and CDR2 from the germline V gene are MNHEY and SMNVEV (reference sequence). TCRdb used MiXCR to reprocess the RT-PCR reads, holding one entry per CDR3 protein. The sample carries about 240,000 distinct CDR3 sequences, 9.5% to 15% recorded once. The sequence was collected from a man aged 50 to 59 who received an inactivated influenza vaccine. This chain uses TRBV27 with TRBJ2-7, with TRBD2 matching 11 bases. This specimen was non-naive T cells sorted from PBMCs, taken roughly 15 days before vaccination. The CDR3 region is CASALASGRNEQYF. The CDR3 coding sequence is TGTGCCAGCGCCCTAGCTAGCGGGAGGAACGAGCAGTACTTC.